These 31 T cell receptor beta chains were sequenced from one sample in a study of T cell repertoires in cytomegalovirus infection. TCRdb called the reads again in MiXCR, with one record for every CDR3 protein. The sample holds under 50,000 distinct CDR3 sequences, about a fifth seen once. These receptors' antigens are unknown. The specimen was CD8+ T cells from cultured PBMCs, collected from culture after CMV antigen stimulation. All receptors come from a human donor in good health (CMV status not recorded). Some clones in this sample may be carry-over from other donors' samples.

This clonotype was seen more than once but under ten times. The chain joins TRBV2 to TRBJ2-2, with 10 bases that match TRBD1. The trim removed 5 bases at V and 4 bases at J, leaving 4 bases unmatched. Germline V lookup: CDR1 SNHLY, CDR2 FYNNEI. The CDR3 totals 15 residues. The CDR3 DNA sequence: TGTGCCAGCAGTTCCAGGACAGGGGGCACCGGGGAGCTGTTTTTT. Translating it yields CASSSRTGGTGELFF.

The chain joins TRBV7-2 to TRBJ2-5, with TRBD2 identical over 10 bases. V shed 5 bases and J 0 bases; nucleotides not matched to a gene: 3. CDR1 is SGHTA, CDR2 FQGNSA, per germline. The length of the CDR3 is 15 residues. The CDR3, as DNA: TGTGCCAGCAGCCCGACTAGCGGGTACCAAGAGACCCAGTACTTC. Encoded protein: CASSPTSGYQETQYF.

CDR3 protein: CASSRDLQNNEQFF. The CDR3 DNA is TGTGCCAGCAGCAGGGACTTGCAGAACAATGAGCAGTTCTTC. The chain joins TRBV4-2 to TRBJ2-1, with TRBD2 as a possible D gene (6 bases). The CDR3 runs to 14 residues. V shed 5 bases and J shed 5 bases, with 13 bases lying between them. Germline CDR1 is LGHNA and CDR2 is YNFKEQ.

This clonotype showed up many times. V and J are TRBV7-9 and TRBJ1-2; D not certain. Germline V lookup: CDR1 SEHNR, CDR2 FQNEAQ (reference sequence). The CDR3 has 12 amino acids. The germline V and J ends were trimmed by 5 bases and 5 bases, with 9 bases remaining between them. CDR3 coding DNA: TGTGCCAGCAGCACCGACCTTTATGGCTACACCTTC. Protein product: CASSTDLYGYTF.

The chain uses TRBV7-9 and TRBJ2-7; TRBD2 matches at 9 bases. V shed 7 bases and J 2 bases; nucleotides not matched to a gene: 9. Germline CDR1 SEHNR, CDR2 FQNEAQ (reference sequence). The CDR3 is 15 amino acids. The CDR3 sequence is CASKAASGTTYEQYF. The CDR3 DNA reads TGTGCCAGCAAGGCGGCTAGCGGGACGACCTACGAGCAGTACTTC.

The rearrangement joins TRBV19 to TRBJ2-1; TRBD1 matches at 7 bases. CDR3 length: 14 amino acids. Germline V gives CDR1 LNHDA, CDR2 SQIVND (reference sequence). V dropped 5 bases and J dropped 4; count of bases not matched to a gene: 5. DNA of the CDR3: TGTGCCAGTAGTTCAACGGGACAGTACAATGAGCAGTTCTTC. It specifies CASSSTGQYNEQFF.

This clonotype has just a few counts. The chain employs TRBV7-2 and TRBJ1-2; TRBD1 matches 8 bases. The CDR3 extends over 15 amino acids. V trimming: 6 bases; J trimming: 2 bases; junction bases outside the gene matches: 8. In germline, CDR1 is SGHTA, CDR2 FQGNSA. The CDR3 loop is CASSPTGVANYGYTF. DNA of the CDR3: TGTGCCAGCAGTCCGACAGGGGTGGCCAACTATGGCTACACCTTC.

This clonotype has more than one count but fewer than ten. The V call is TRBV6-2 or TRBV6-3, the J call TRBJ2-1; no clear D gene. The germline gives CDR1 MNHEY, CDR2 SVGEGT. The V and J ends lost 6 bases and 6 bases respectively, with 12 bases between them. This CDR3 region has 13 residues. The CDR3 loop reads CASSNGFTNEQFF. CDR3 DNA: TGTGCCAGCAGCAACGGGTTTACCAATGAGCAGTTCTTC.

The chain has TRBV11-1 and TRBJ2-7, with D perhaps matching TRBD1 (7 bases). The V gene lost 6 bases and the J gene lost 0 bases, with 15 bases spanning the gap. CDR3 length: 15 residues. Per the germline V gene, CDR1 is SGHAT and CDR2 is FQDESV (reference sequence). CDR3 protein: CASSFQGGRSYEQYF. DNA for the CDR3: TGTGCCAGCAGTTTCCAGGGGGGACGCTCCTACGAGCAGTACTTC.

The chain carries TRBV7-8 and TRBJ2-7; D may be TRBD1 (6 bases). The CDR3 loop spans 16 amino acids. Germline V CDR1 and CDR2: SGHVS, FQNEAQ. V dropped 3 bases and J dropped 2 bases, with 17 bases sitting between them. CDR3 loop: CASSFSRQAVTYEQYF. DNA for the CDR3: TGTGCCAGCAGCTTTTCACGACAGGCCGTAACCTACGAGCAGTACTTC.

This clonotype was detected only once. The rearrangement links TRBV6-5 to TRBJ2-1; the D gene is possibly TRBD2 (5 bases). Germline V gene lookup returns CDR1 MNHEY and CDR2 SVGAGI. Trimming cost V 3 bases and J 5 bases, with 8 bases left between them. CDR3 length: 13 residues. DNA for the CDR3: TGTGCCAGCAGTTATTTTAGCGACAATGAGCAGTTCTTC. Amino acid sequence: CASSYFSDNEQFF.

The rearrangement links TRBV12-3 or TRBV12-4 to TRBJ2-7; D is tentatively TRBD1 or TRBD2 (5 bases each). The germline V and J ends were trimmed by 6 bases and 5 bases, with 11 bases remaining between them. This CDR3 comprises 12 residues. CDR3 coding DNA: TGTGCCAGCAGGACTACAGGTGACGAGCAGTACTTC. This gives the protein CASRTTGDEQYF.

The CDR3 is CASSPPEGEQPQHF. The DNA of the CDR3 is TGTGCCAGCAGCCCCCCGGAGGGTGAACAGCCCCAGCATTTT. This chain connects TRBV7-9 to TRBJ1-5; D gene ambiguous. V lost 5 bases and J 7 bases, leaving 15 bases between the germline ends. The CDR3 is 14 amino acids. Germline V gene data show CDR1 as SEHNR and CDR2 as FQNEAQ (reference sequence).

The chain carries TRBV7-2 and TRBJ2-3; 7 bases are shared with TRBD2. This CDR3 is built from 14 residues. Germline CDR1 and CDR2: SGHTA and FQGNSA. The V and J ends lost 11 bases and 5 bases, in that order; junction bases with no gene match: 13. The CDR3 nucleotides are TGTGCCGGAACTTGGGCTAGCGGTGGAGATACGCAGTATTTT. Residues: CAGTWASGGDTQYF.

The chain links TRBV20-1 to TRBJ1-1, with D perhaps TRBD1 (6 bases). Germline V CDR1 and CDR2: DFQATT, SNEGSKA (reference sequence). Trimming cost V 6 bases and J 4 bases, with 15 bases left between them. The CDR3 extends over 13 amino acids. CDR3 sequence: CSAPGTLITEAFF. The CDR3 DNA reads as TGCAGTGCGCCCGGGACACTCATCACTGAAGCTTTCTTT.

The CDR3 DNA sequence: TGTGCCAGCAGCTACGTCTCCTACGAGCAGTACTTC. This encodes CASSYVSYEQYF. The chain joins TRBV7-2 to TRBJ2-7; unclear D gene. The germline gives CDR1 SGHTA, CDR2 FQGNSA. This CDR3 has 12 residues. The V gene lost 4 bases and the J gene lost 0 bases, with 4 bases spanning the gap. Based on the CDR3 plus reference TRBV7-2 and TRBJ2-7, the full variable domain is GAGVSQSPSNKVTEKGKDVELRCDPISGHTALYWYRQSLGQGLEFLIYFQGNSAPDKSGLPSDRFSAERTGGSVSTLTIQRTQQEDSAVYLCASSYVSYEQYFGPGTRLTVT.

A single count supports this clonotype. This chain connects TRBV7-2 to TRBJ2-7; 8 bases match TRBD2. The CDR3 length is 15 residues. The V segment lost 3 bases and the J segment 0 bases; nucleotides outside the gene matches: 4. CDR1 and CDR2 from the germline V gene are SGHTA and FQGNSA. The CDR3: CASSLTGGSSYEQYF. The DNA of the CDR3 is TGTGCCAGCAGCTTGACGGGAGGGAGCTCCTACGAGCAGTACTTC.

This clonotype has more than one count but fewer than ten. The chain uses TRBV6-5 and TRBJ1-1; 11 bases fit TRBD1. Per germline, CDR1 MNHEY and CDR2 SVGAGI. Trimming at V came to 3 bases and at J to 5 bases, leaving 2 bases not matched to a gene. The CDR3 is made up of 14 amino acids. The DNA of the CDR3 is TGTGCCAGCAGTTATGGGACAGGGGGAACTGAAGCTTTCTTT. Its translation is CASSYGTGGTEAFF.

The rearrangement links TRBV7-6 to TRBJ2-7; D is tentatively TRBD1 or TRBD2 (5 bases each). V lost 5 bases, J lost 7 bases, and 18 bases lay in between. The CDR3 runs to 14 residues. CDR1 is SGHVS and CDR2 is FNYEAQ in the germline V gene. The CDR3: CASSDRDVVEEQYF. Here the CDR3 DNA reads TGTGCCAGCAGCGACCGGGACGTCGTGGAGGAGCAGTACTTC.

V usage is TRBV7-2 and J usage is TRBJ1-2; D is unclear. This CDR3 region has 14 residues. Germline V lookup: CDR1 SGHTA, CDR2 FQGNSA. V was trimmed by 2 bases and J by 4 bases, leaving 11 bases between them. The DNA for the CDR3 is TGTGCCAGCAGCTTAAACGGGGTGGGCTATGGCTACACCTTC. The encoded protein is CASSLNGVGYGYTF.

The V call is TRBV7-8, the J call TRBJ2-5, with D possibly matching TRBD1 (5 bases). Germline CDR1 is SGHVS and CDR2 is FQNEAQ. Trimming stripped 5 bases from V and 2 bases from J, with 12 bases between. The CDR3 is made up of 14 amino acids. The CDR3 nucleotides are TGTGCCAGCAGCCCTTGGGGCAGACAAGAGACCCAGTACTTC. This encodes CASSPWGRQETQYF.

This clonotype was observed a few times. The chain links TRBV7-8 to TRBJ2-1, with 13 bases lining up with TRBD2. The CDR3 contains 16 residues. Looked up from germline, CDR1 is SGHVS and CDR2 is FQNEAQ. V shed 5 bases and J 4 bases; nucleotides not matched to a gene: 5. CDR3 nucleotide sequence: TGTGCCAGCAGCATCTGGGGACTAGCGGGGTACAATGAGCAGTTCTTC. It yields the protein CASSIWGLAGYNEQFF.

This clonotype was seen a handful of times. The gene calls are TRBV7-8 and TRBJ2-7; D possibly uses TRBD1 or TRBD2 (5 bases each). Deletions cut 5 bases from V and 2 bases from J, with 13 bases between. CDR3 length: 14 amino acids. Germline V gene sequence: CDR1 SGHVS, CDR2 FQNEAQ. This chain's CDR3 is CASSESGTPYEQYF. In DNA form, the CDR3 reads TGTGCCAGCAGCGAATCCGGGACCCCCTACGAGCAGTACTTC. Full variable domain (missing parts from reference TRBV7-8 and TRBJ2-7): GAGVSQSPRYKVAKRGQDVALRCDPISGHVSLFWYQQALGQGPEFLTYFQNEAQLDKSGLPSDRFFAERPEGSVSTLKIQRTQQEDSAVYLCASSESGTPYEQYFGPGTRLTVT.

The chain combines TRBV6-2 or TRBV6-3 with TRBJ1-1; TRBD1 matches 9 bases. V trimming: 7 bases; J trimming: 5 bases; junction bases outside the gene matches: 17. The CDR3 runs to 17 residues. Germline-derived CDR1 and CDR2 are MNHEY and SVGEGT. The CDR3 DNA reads TGTGCCAGCACCAAATTCCGGCGACAGGGGACAGGGACTGAAGCTTTCTTT. It codes for CASTKFRRQGTGTEAFF.

The CDR3 nucleotides read TGTGCCAGCAGTGAAGTAACAGGTCCTGGTGAGCAGTTCTTC. It is translated as CASSEVTGPGEQFF. V and J are TRBV6-1 and TRBJ2-1; D may be TRBD1 (5 bases). The V end lost 1 base, the J end lost 9 bases, and 13 bases lay between the germline ends. Germline CDR1 reads MNHNS; CDR2 reads SASEGT. The CDR3 has 14 residues.

This clonotype was seen once. In DNA, the CDR3 is TGTGCCAGCAGCTTGATCTCGGGACTAGCGAGGGAGCAGTACTTC. The encoded protein is CASSLISGLAREQYF. V gene TRBV7-2 combines with J gene TRBJ2-7, with TRBD2 matching over 10 bases. This CDR3 has 15 residues. Germline trimming cut 3 bases from V and 7 bases from J; bases unmatched to any gene: 9. From germline, CDR1 is SGHTA and CDR2 FQGNSA.

This clonotype turned up a few times. The rearrangement uses TRBV19 and TRBJ2-2; weak D call: TRBD2 (6 bases). Trimming removed 5 bases from V and 2 bases from J, with 9 bases in between. CDR1 and CDR2 (germline): LNHDA, SQIVND (reference sequence). This CDR3 region has 14 residues. CDR3 region: CASSPSANTGELFF. CDR3 nucleotide sequence: TGTGCCAGTAGTCCTAGCGCTAACACCGGGGAGCTGTTTTTT. The full variable domain, rest sourced from reference TRBV19 and TRBJ2-2, is DGGITQSPKYLFRKEGQNVTLSCEQNLNHDAMYWYRQDPGQGLRLIYYSQIVNDFQKGDIAEGYSVSREKKESFPLTVTSAQKNPTAFYLCASSPSANTGELFFGEGSRLTVL.

This clonotype has just a few counts. The genes are TRBV7-8 and TRBJ1-1, with TRBD1 matching 9 bases. The CDR3 has 15 amino acids. V lost 6 bases to trimming and J lost 3 bases; unmatched junction nucleotides: 8. Germline CDR1 and CDR2: SGHVS and FQNEAQ. As DNA, the CDR3 is TGTGCCAGCAGACCCGGGACAGGGTACGACACTGAAGCTTTCTTT. Protein sequence: CASRPGTGYDTEAFF.

This clonotype was observed at least ten times. The CDR3 sequence: CASSQVHRGLDEKLFF. CDR3 nucleotide sequence: TGTGCCAGCAGCCAGGTACACAGGGGGCTGGATGAAAAACTGTTTTTT. The J gene is TRBJ1-4, the V gene TRBV4-2; 9 positions match TRBD1. Germline CDR1 LGHNA, CDR2 YNFKEQ. The V segment lost 3 bases and the J segment 6 bases; nucleotides outside the gene matches: 8. CDR3 size: 16 residues.

This clonotype came up once. The rearrangement links TRBV12-3 or TRBV12-4 to TRBJ2-1, with a possible D match to TRBD2 (5 bases). This CDR3 has 16 amino acids. Trimming removed 2 bases from V and 7 bases from J, with 18 bases in between. The CDR3 DNA follows: TGTGCCAGCAGTTTACGGTCGGGGAAGGCAAGTAATGAGCAGTTCTTC. Translated, it gives CASSLRSGKASNEQFF.

This chain joins TRBV20-1 and TRBJ2-1; 12 positions match TRBD2. The V and J ends lost 3 bases and 1 base, in that order; junction bases with no gene match: 10. There are 18 residues in the CDR3. The germline CDR1 and CDR2 sequences are DFQATT and SNEGSKA (reference sequence). The CDR3 region is CSARDFRLAGASYNEQFF. CDR3 nucleotides: TGCAGTGCTAGGGATTTTAGACTAGCGGGAGCTTCCTACAATGAGCAGTTCTTC.